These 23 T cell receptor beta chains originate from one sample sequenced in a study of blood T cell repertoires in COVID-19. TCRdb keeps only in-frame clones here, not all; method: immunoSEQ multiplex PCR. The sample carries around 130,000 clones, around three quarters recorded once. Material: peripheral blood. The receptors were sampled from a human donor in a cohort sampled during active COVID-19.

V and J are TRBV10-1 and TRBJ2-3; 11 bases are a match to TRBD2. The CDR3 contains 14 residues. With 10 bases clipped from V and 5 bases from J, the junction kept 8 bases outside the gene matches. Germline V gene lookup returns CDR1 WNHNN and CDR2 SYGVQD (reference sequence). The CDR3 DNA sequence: TGCGCCACCCAACTAGCGGGGGTCGGAGATACGCAGTATTTT. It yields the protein CATQLAGVGDTQYF.

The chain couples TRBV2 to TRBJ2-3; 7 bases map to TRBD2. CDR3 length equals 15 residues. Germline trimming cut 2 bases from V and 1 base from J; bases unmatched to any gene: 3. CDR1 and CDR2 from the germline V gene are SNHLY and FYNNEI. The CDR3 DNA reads TGTGCCAGCAGTGAACGGGGGGACGGCACAGATACGCAGTATTTT. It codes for CASSERGDGTDTQYF.

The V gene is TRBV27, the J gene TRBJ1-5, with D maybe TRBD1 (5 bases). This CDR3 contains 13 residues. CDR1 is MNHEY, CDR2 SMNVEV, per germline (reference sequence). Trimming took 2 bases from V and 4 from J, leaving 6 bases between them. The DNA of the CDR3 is TGTGCCAGCAGTTTACGGGGGAATCAGCCCCAGCATTTT. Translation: CASSLRGNQPQHF.

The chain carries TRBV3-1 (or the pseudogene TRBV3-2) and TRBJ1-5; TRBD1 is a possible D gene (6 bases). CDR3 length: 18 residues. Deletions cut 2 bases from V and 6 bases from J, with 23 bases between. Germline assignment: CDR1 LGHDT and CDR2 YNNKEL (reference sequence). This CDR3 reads CASSQNPPPGGRGQPQHF. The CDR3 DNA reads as TGTGCCAGCAGCCAAAATCCCCCCCCGGGGGGCCGGGGTCAGCCCCAGCATTTT.

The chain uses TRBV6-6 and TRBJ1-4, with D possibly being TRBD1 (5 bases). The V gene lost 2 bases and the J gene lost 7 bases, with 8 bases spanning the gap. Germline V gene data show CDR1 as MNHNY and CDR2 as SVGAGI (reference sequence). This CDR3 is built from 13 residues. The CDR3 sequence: CASSYVRAEKLFF. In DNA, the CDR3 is TGTGCCAGCAGTTACGTCAGGGCTGAAAAACTGTTTTTT.

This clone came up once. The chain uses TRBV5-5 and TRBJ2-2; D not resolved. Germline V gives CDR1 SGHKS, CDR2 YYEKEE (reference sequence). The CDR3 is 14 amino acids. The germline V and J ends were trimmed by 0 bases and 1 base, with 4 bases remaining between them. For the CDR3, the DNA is TGTGCCAGCAGCTTGGGACTGAACACCGGGGAGCTGTTTTTT. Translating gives CASSLGLNTGELFF.

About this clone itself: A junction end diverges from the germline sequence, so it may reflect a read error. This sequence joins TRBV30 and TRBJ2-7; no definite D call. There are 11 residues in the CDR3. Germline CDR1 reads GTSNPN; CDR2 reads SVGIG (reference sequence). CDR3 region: CAWSNQHALDF. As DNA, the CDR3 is TGTGCCTGGAGTAACCAACACGCCTTGGACTTC.

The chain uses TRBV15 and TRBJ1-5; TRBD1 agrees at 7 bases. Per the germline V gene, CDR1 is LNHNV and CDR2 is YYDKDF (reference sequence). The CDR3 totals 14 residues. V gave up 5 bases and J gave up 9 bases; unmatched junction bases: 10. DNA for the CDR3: TGTGCCACCAGCCACCCCCAGGGGGGTTCGCCCCAGCATTTT. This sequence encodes CATSHPQGGSPQHF.

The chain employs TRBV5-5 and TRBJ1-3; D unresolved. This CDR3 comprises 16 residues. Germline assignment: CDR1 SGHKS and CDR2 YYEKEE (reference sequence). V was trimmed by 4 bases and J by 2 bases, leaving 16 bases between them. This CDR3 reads CASSPGYRQPGNTIYF. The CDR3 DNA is TGTGCCAGCAGCCCAGGCTATAGGCAGCCTGGAAACACCATATATTTT. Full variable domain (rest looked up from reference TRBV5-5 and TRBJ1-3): DAGVTQSPTHLIKTRGQQVTLRCSPISGHKSVSWYQQVLGQGPQFIFQYYEKEERGRGNFPDRFSARQFPNYSSELNVNALLLGDSALYLCASSPGYRQPGNTIYFGEGSWLTVV.

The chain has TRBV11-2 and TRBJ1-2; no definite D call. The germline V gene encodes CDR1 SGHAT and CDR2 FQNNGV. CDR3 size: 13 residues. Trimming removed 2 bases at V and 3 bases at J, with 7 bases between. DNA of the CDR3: TGTGCCAGCAGCTTACAGATCGACTATGGCTACACCTTC. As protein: CASSLQIDYGYTF.

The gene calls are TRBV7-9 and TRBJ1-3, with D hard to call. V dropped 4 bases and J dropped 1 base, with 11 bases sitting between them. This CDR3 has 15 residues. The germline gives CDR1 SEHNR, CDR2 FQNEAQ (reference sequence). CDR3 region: CASSSQAGSGNTIYF. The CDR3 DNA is TGTGCCAGCAGCTCCCAGGCTGGGTCTGGAAACACCATATATTTT.

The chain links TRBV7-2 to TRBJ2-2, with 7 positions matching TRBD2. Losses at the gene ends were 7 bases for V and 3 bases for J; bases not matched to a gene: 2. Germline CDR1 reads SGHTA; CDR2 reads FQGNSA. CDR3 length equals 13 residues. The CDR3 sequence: CASTGGYTGELFF. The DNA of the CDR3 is TGTGCCAGCACGGGGGGTTACACCGGGGAGCTGTTTTTT.

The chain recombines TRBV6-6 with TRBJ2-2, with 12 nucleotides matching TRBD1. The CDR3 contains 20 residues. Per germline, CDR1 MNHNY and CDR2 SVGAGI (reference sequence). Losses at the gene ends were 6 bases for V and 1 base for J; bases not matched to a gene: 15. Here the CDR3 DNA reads TGTGCCAGCAGCCCATCCCGTCGGGACAGGGGGCGGGGGAACACCGGGGAGCTGTTTTTT. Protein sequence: CASSPSRRDRGRGNTGELFF.

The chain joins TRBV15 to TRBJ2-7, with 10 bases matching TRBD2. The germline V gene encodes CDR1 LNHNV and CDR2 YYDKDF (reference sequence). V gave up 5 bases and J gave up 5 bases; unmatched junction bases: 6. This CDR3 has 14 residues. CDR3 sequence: CATSDGTSDHEQYF. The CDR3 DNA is TGTGCCACCAGCGACGGGACTAGCGACCACGAGCAGTACTTC.

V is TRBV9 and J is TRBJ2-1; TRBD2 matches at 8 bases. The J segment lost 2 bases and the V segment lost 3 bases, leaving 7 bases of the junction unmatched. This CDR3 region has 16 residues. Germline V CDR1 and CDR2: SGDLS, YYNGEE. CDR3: CASSGGAAGAYNEQFF. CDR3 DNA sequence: TGTGCCAGCAGCGGCGGAGCAGCGGGGGCCTACAATGAGCAGTTCTTC.

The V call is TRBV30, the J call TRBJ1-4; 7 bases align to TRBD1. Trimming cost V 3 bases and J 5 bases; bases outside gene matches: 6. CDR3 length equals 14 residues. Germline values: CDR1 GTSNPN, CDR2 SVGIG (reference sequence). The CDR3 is CAWSVTGFNEKLFF. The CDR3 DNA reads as TGTGCCTGGAGCGTGACAGGGTTCAATGAAAAACTGTTTTTT. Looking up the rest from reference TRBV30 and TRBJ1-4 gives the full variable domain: SQTIHQWPATLVQPVGSPLSLECTVEGTSNPNLYWYRQAAGRGLQLLFYSVGIGQISSEVPQNLSASRPQDRQFILSSKKLLLSDSGFYLCAWSVTGFNEKLFFGSGTQLSVL.

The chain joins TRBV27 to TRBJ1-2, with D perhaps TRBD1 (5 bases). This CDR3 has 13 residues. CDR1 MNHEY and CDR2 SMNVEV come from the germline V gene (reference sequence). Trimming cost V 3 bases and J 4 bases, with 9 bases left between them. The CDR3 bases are TGTGCCAGCAGTTTGTCCGGGGGCTATGGCTACACCTTC. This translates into CASSLSGGYGYTF.

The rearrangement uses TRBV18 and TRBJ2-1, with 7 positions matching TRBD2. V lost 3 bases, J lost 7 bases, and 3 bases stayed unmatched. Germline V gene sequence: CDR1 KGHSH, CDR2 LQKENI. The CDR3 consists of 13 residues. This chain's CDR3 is CASSPGGANEQFF. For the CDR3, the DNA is TGTGCCAGCTCACCGGGAGGGGCAAATGAGCAGTTCTTC. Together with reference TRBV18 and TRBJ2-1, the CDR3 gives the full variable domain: NAGVMQNPRHLVRRRGQEARLRCSPMKGHSHVYWYRQLPEEGLKFMVYLQKENIIDESGMPKERFSAEFPKEGPSILRIQQVVRGDSAAYFCASSPGGANEQFFGPGTRLTVL.

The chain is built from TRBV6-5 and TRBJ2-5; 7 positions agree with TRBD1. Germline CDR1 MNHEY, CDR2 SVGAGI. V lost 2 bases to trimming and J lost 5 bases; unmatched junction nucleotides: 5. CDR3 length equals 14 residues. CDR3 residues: CASSYGTARETQYF. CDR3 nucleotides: TGTGCCAGCAGTTACGGGACAGCCAGGGAGACCCAGTACTTC.

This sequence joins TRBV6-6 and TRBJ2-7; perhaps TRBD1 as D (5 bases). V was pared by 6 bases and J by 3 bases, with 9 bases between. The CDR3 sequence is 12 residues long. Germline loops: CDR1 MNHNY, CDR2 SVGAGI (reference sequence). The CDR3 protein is CASRDDSYEQYF. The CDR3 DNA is TGTGCCAGCAGGGACGACAGCTACGAGCAGTACTTC.

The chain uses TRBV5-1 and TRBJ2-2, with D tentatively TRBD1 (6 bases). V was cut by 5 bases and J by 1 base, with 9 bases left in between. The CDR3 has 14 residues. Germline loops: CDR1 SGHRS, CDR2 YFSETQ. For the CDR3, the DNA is TGCGCCAGCAGACAGGGCCAGAACACCGGGGAGCTGTTTTTT. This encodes CASRQGQNTGELFF.

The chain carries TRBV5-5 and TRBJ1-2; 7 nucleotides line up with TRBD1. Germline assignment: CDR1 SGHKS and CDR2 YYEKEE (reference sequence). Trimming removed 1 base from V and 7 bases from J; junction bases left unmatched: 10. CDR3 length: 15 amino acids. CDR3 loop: CASSLPTGRMFGYTF. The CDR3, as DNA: TGTGCCAGCAGCTTGCCGACAGGGAGAATGTTTGGCTACACCTTC.

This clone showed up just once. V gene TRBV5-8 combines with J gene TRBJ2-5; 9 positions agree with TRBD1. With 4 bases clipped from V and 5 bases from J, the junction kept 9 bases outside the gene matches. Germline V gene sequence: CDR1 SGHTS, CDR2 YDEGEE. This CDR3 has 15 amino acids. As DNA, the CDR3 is TGTGCCAGCAGCCCCGGGACAGGGTCCGTGGAGACCCAGTACTTC. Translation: CASSPGTGSVETQYF.